Described below is a single T cell receptor (beta chain) sequence and its context. Trimming took 0 bases from V and 3 from J; bases not matched to a gene: 4. This CDR3 is 16 amino acids long. CDR1 and CDR2 from the germline V gene are SNHLY and FYNNEI. Recruitment covered about two dozen US areas and drew participants whose ages spanned roughly 18 to 100 years. Participants' reported clinical history set cohort assignment. Repertoires were generated with immunoSEQ multiplex PCR, while TCRdb's copy carries only in-frame clones and drops some. Here the sample spans around 400,000 clones, 80% to 95% being singletons. The data stem from a study of blood T cell repertoires in COVID-19. Study-level background: The United States, Italy and Spain supplied acute and convalescent COVID-19 samples. From T cells, B-cell-depleted T cells, or PBMCs came the material, which was cDNA or gDNA.

The sequenced sample consisted of PBMCs or T cells enriched from blood (not recorded which). The J gene is TRBJ2-1, the V gene TRBV2, with 8 positions matching TRBD2. This receptor was obtained from a woman aged 35 to 49 who had been exposed to COVID-19. Here the CDR3 DNA reads TGTGCCAGCAGTGAAGCGCCTAGCGGGTACTACAATGAGCAGTTCTTC. The encoded protein is CASSEAPSGYYNEQFF. Based on the CDR3 plus reference TRBV2 and TRBJ2-1, the full variable domain is EPEVTQTPSHQVTQMGQEVILRCVPISNHLYFYWYRQILGQKVEFLVSFYNNEISEKSEIFDDQFSVERPDGSNFTLKIRSTKLEDSAMYFCASSEAPSGYYNEQFFGPGTRLTVL.